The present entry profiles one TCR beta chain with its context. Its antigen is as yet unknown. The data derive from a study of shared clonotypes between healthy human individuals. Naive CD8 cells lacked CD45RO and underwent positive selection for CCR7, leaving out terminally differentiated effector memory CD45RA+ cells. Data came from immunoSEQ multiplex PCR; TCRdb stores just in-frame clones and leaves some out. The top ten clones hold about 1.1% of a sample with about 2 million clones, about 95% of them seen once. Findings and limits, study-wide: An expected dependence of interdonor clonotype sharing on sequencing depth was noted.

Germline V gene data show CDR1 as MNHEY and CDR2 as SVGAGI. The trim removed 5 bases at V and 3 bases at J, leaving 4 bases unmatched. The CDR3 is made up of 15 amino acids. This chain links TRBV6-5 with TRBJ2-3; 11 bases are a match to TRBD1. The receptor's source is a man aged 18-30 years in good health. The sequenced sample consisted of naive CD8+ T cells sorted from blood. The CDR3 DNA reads TGTGCCAGCAGTCCCGGGACAGGGGGAACAGATACGCAGTATTTT. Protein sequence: CASSPGTGGTDTQYF.